These 11 T cell receptor beta chains came from one sample sequenced in a study of blood T cell repertoires in COVID-19. The protocol was immunoSEQ multiplex PCR, while the TCRdb copy is restricted to in-frame clones and leaves out a portion. The sample lists 200,000 to 250,000 clones, roughly 85% occurring once. Material: peripheral blood. The receptors come from a man aged 35-49 years with acute or convalescent COVID-19.

Notes on this clone: Sequence at one end of the junction differs from germline and may be a read error. The V and J genes are TRBV29-1 and TRBJ2-5, with 7 bases that match TRBD1. The CDR3 has 13 amino acids. Germline CDR1 is SQVTM and CDR2 is ANQGSEA. The DNA for the CDR3 is TGCAGCGTTAGCGGACAGGACCAGGAGACCCAGTACTTC. This translates into CSVSGQDQETQYF.

This chain links TRBV3-1 (or the pseudogene TRBV3-2) with TRBJ2-5; TRBD1 matches at 7 bases. Per the germline V gene, CDR1 is LGHDT and CDR2 is YNNKEL (reference sequence). This CDR3 contains 13 residues. Losses at the gene ends were 5 bases for V and 1 base for J; bases not matched to a gene: 1. The CDR3 spells CASSGTAQETQYF. CDR3 nucleotide sequence: TGTGCCAGCAGCGGGACAGCCCAAGAGACCCAGTACTTC.

V and J are TRBV7-2 and TRBJ2-7; 8 bases match TRBD2. V was clipped by 4 bases and J by 7 bases; unmatched bases: 15. CDR1 and CDR2 from the germline V gene are SGHTA and FQGNSA. CDR3 length: 16 amino acids. The CDR3 region has the DNA TGTGCCAGCAGCTCCGAACCCCCCGGGGGGGCCGGGGAGCAGTACTTC. Residues: CASSSEPPGGAGEQYF.

The CDR3 sequence is CASSYSSRETQYF. The DNA for the CDR3 is TGTGCCAGCAGTTACTCGAGTCGGGAGACCCAGTACTTC. The chain combines TRBV6-5 with TRBJ2-5; D gene ambiguous. The CDR3 has 13 amino acids. The germline CDR1 and CDR2 sequences are MNHEY and SVGAGI. V lost 0 bases and J lost 5, with 7 bases in between.

The chain joins TRBV9 to TRBJ1-1; the match to TRBD1 covers 8 bases. From germline, CDR1 is SGDLS and CDR2 YYNGEE. There are 14 residues in the CDR3. The junction had 2 bases not matched to a gene; V was cut back by 0 bases and J by 4 bases. CDR3 DNA: TGTGCCAGCAGCGTAGGGACAGGGACCACTGAAGCTTTCTTT. Translation gives CASSVGTGTTEAFF.

The chain combines TRBV19 with TRBJ1-1, with TRBD1 identical over 8 bases. The V segment lost 5 bases and the J segment 3 bases; nucleotides outside the gene matches: 8. Germline CDR1 is LNHDA and CDR2 is SQIVND (reference sequence). There are 15 residues in the CDR3. The CDR3 nucleotides are TGTGCCAGTAGTCCCAAGGACAGGGCGTACACTGAAGCTTTCTTT. Translated, it gives CASSPKDRAYTEAFF.

V gene TRBV3-1 (or the pseudogene TRBV3-2) combines with J gene TRBJ1-1, with D tentatively TRBD1 (5 bases). Trimming removed 3 bases at V and 7 bases at J, with 12 bases between. The germline V gene has CDR1 LGHDT and CDR2 YNNKEL (reference sequence). The CDR3 is 13 amino acids. The CDR3 sequence is CASSQAQGSEAFF. As DNA, the CDR3 is TGTGCCAGCAGCCAGGCTCAGGGTAGTGAAGCTTTCTTT.

This clone was seen only a few times. The genes are TRBV4-2 and TRBJ1-1; possibly TRBD1 for D (5 bases). The germline gives CDR1 LGHNA, CDR2 YNFKEQ. The CDR3 extends over 15 amino acids. V was shortened by 5 bases and J by 3 bases, with 16 bases between the two germline ends. The chain's CDR3 is CASSSPQGIDTEAFF. The CDR3 DNA sequence: TGTGCCAGCAGCAGCCCGCAGGGAATTGACACTGAAGCTTTCTTT.

Only one count was recorded for this clone. The chain employs TRBV7-2 and TRBJ1-5; a weak D match, TRBD1 (6 bases). The CDR3 loop spans 14 amino acids. Germline CDR1 and CDR2: SGHTA and FQGNSA. V shed 7 bases and J shed 3 bases, with 13 bases lying between them. Here the CDR3 DNA reads TGTGCCAGCACCTCAAGGGGGAACAATCAGCCCCAGCATTTT. It codes for CASTSRGNNQPQHF.

A remark on this clone: Other DNA sequences from this sample encode an identical CDR3 as well. The J gene is TRBJ2-5, the V gene TRBV2, with 10 bases lining up with TRBD2. V was clipped by 1 base and J by 1 base; unmatched bases: 3. Germline-derived CDR1 and CDR2 are SNHLY and FYNNEI. The CDR3 spans 16 residues. The CDR3 is CASSEGVAGGQETQYF. CDR3 DNA sequence: TGTGCCAGCAGTGAAGGGGTAGCGGGGGGCCAAGAGACCCAGTACTTC. The variable domain in full, completed from reference TRBV2 and TRBJ2-5, reads EPEVTQTPSHQVTQMGQEVILRCVPISNHLYFYWYRQILGQKVEFLVSFYNNEISEKSEIFDDQFSVERPDGSNFTLKIRSTKLEDSAMYFCASSEGVAGGQETQYFGPGTRLLVL.

The chain carries TRBV9 and TRBJ2-3; 15 nucleotides match TRBD2. V dropped 4 bases and J dropped 6; count of bases not matched to a gene: 9. The CDR3 spans 17 residues. Germline CDR1 reads SGDLS; CDR2 reads YYNGEE. CDR3 loop: CASSPLGLAGGGDTQYF. The CDR3 DNA follows: TGTGCCAGCAGCCCCTTGGGACTAGCGGGGGGAGGGGATACGCAGTATTTT.